Reported below is one T cell receptor (beta chain). Its antigen is unknown. Processing was applied to graft tissue in order to liberate intraepithelial and lamina propria lymphocytes. Trimming took off 3 bases at V and 0 bases at J, with 7 bases between the two ends. Germline assignment: CDR1 SQVTM and CDR2 ANQGSEA. This CDR3 is 13 amino acids long. This sample is drawn from a study of graft-versus-host responses after intestinal transplantation. Across the whole study: Following induction with anti-thymocyte globulin, all recipients were given tacrolimus and steroids for about 3 years.

Data came from immunoSEQ multiplex PCR; TCRdb stores just in-frame clones and leaves some out. In the table there are about 30,000 clones, more than 70% of which are singletons. Study-wide results and caveats: The recipient marrow held GvH clones, and some of them showed up first in ileum or blood.

Material: ileum tissue, obtained 98 days after intestinal transplantation. This chain uses TRBV29-1 with TRBJ2-3; D is ambiguous. The TCR sequence derives from a human patient who received an intestinal transplant, so some T cells may come from the graft donor. The CDR3 loop reads CSVEGGSTDTQYF. As DNA, the CDR3 is TGCAGCGTTGAGGGCGGCAGCACAGATACGCAGTATTTT.